These 4 T cell receptor beta chains were all obtained from the same sample, sequenced in a study of T-cell reconstitution after alpha-beta-depleted transplantation in children. Unique molecular identifiers were used to barcode this TCRbeta library. TCRdb re-called the PCR reads with MiXCR, one entry per CDR3 protein. Altogether 610,000 or so distinct CDR3 sequences are present, 25% to 30% being singletons, with the ten largest covering less than 40%. Specimen: PBMCs, collected before TCRalphabeta/CD19-depleted stem cell transplant. The receptors stem from a boy under two years old with Wiskott-Aldrich syndrome, due to receive a stem cell transplant.

The chain carries TRBV5-1 and TRBJ2-1, with D possibly being TRBD1 or TRBD2 (5 bases each). The CDR3 runs 18 residues. Germline-derived CDR1 and CDR2 are SGHRS and YFSETQ. Trimming removed 0 bases from V and 0 bases from J, with 16 bases in between. The CDR3 spells CASSLVPGARSSYNEQFF. The CDR3 coding sequence is TGCGCCAGCAGCTTGGTCCCCGGGGCCCGGAGCTCCTACAATGAGCAGTTCTTC.

This clonotype was detected a few times. The rearrangement links TRBV5-1 to TRBJ2-3; no firm D call. The V and J ends lost 0 bases and 5 bases respectively, with 10 bases between them. This CDR3 spans 14 amino acids. The germline V gene encodes CDR1 SGHRS and CDR2 YFSETQ. CDR3 coding DNA: TGCGCCAGCAGCTTGGACGGTTTGGGAGATACGCAGTATTTT. This encodes CASSLDGLGDTQYF.

This clonotype showed up just a few times. The J gene is TRBJ2-5, the V gene TRBV5-1; 14 nucleotides line up with TRBD2. CDR3 length: 16 amino acids. After removal of 3 bases from V and 9 bases from J, the junction contained 10 bases not matched to a gene. CDR1 SGHRS and CDR2 YFSETQ come from the germline V gene. This CDR3 reads CASSSAGLAGAEAQYF. The CDR3 nucleotides are TGCGCCAGCAGCTCCGCGGGACTAGCGGGGGCCGAGGCCCAGTACTTC.

The table lists this clonotype with a few counts. This chain joins TRBV7-2 and TRBJ1-2, with 9 bases fitting TRBD1. The germline CDR1 and CDR2 sequences are SGHTA and FQGNSA. The CDR3 is 14 residues long. The junction had 8 bases not matched to a gene; V was cut back by 4 bases and J by 8 bases. The CDR3 reads CASSSFGTGLGYTF. CDR3 nucleotides: TGTGCCAGCAGCTCGTTCGGGACAGGGCTCGGCTACACCTTC.